The rows below give T cell receptor beta chains drawn from one sample of a study of CD8 T cells in ankylosing spondylitis. TCRdb redid the calling of the 5' RACE reads with MiXCR, one entry per CDR3 protein. The sample consists of around 300,000 distinct CDR3 sequences, less than 25% of them appearing once. The sequenced sample was blood, either unsorted or a sorted T cell fraction (not recorded which). The receptors derive from a female donor with ankylosing spondylitis or in good health (not recorded which). Both conserved end residues are part of each CDR3. A D gene is named only where the DNA matches it firmly. Rows may omit the clone size; those that give it use once, few, many or a size class.

TRBD2	TRBV9	many	TRBJ2-2	CASSVAGGGTGELFF	TGTGCCAGCAGCGTAGCGGGAGGGGGCACCGGGGAGCTGTTTTTT
TRBD1	TRBV10-3	-	TRBJ2-2	CAISSGTETGELFF	TGTGCCATCAGTTCCGGGACAGAGACCGGGGAGCTGTTTTTT
-	TRBV6-2/TRBV6-3	-	TRBJ1-5	CASSYFRVNNQPQHF	TGTGCCAGCAGTTATTTCAGGGTAAACAATCAGCCCCAGCATTTT
TRBD2	TRBV7-2	-	TRBJ2-1	CASSPSSGRNNEQFF	TGTGCCAGCAGCCCGAGCAGCGGGAGGAACAATGAGCAGTTCTTC
-	TRBV12-3/TRBV12-4	-	TRBJ2-7	CASSSITTAYEQYF	TGTGCCAGCAGTTCGATAACTACGGCCTACGAGCAGTACTTC
TRBD2	TRBV20-1	-	TRBJ2-7	CSARTGTSGTNEQYF	TGCAGTGCTCGAACCGGGACTAGCGGGACCAACGAGCAGTACTTC
-	TRBV28	-	TRBJ2-3	CASSSGSGWNTQYF	TGTGCCAGCAGCTCCGGGAGCGGGTGGAATACGCAGTATTTT
TRBD2	TRBV20-1	few	TRBJ2-3	CSASPGLAGGVADTQYF	TGCAGTGCGTCTCCGGGACTAGCGGGAGGGGTTGCAGATACGCAGTATTTT
TRBD1	TRBV27	-	TRBJ1-1	CATRGQLNTEAFF	TGTGCCACCAGGGGACAGTTGAACACTGAAGCTTTCTTT
-	TRBV13	-	TRBJ2-1	CASSVLYNEQFF	TGTGCCAGCAGCGTCCTTTACAATGAGCAGTTCTTC
-	TRBV20-1	many	TRBJ2-5	CSAREGGTETQYF	TGCAGTGCTAGAGAGGGGGGCACGGAGACCCAGTACTTC
-	TRBV12-3/TRBV12-4	few	TRBJ2-1	CASSRQGGSYNEQFF	TGTGCCAGCAGTCGCCAGGGGGGATCCTACAATGAGCAGTTCTTC
-	TRBV29-1	-	TRBJ2-1	CSVTDRNEQFF	TGCAGCGTTACCGACAGGAATGAGCAGTTCTTC
-	TRBV27	few	TRBJ1-6	CASSFAQGYNSPLHF	TGTGCCAGCAGTTTCGCCCAGGGTTATAATTCACCCCTCCACTTT
-	TRBV6-2/TRBV6-3	-	TRBJ2-3	CASSQLSRTDTQYF	TGTGCCAGCAGTCAGCTATCTCGCACAGATACGCAGTATTTT
TRBD2	TRBV19	-	TRBJ2-2	CATPIRTRGLAAGELFF	TGTGCCACCCCAATAAGGACGCGCGGACTAGCTGCTGGGGAGCTGTTTTTT
-	TRBV20-1	-	TRBJ2-1	CSAVGAGVGNEQFF	TGCAGTGCCGTGGGGGCGGGAGTGGGAAATGAGCAGTTCTTC
TRBD1	TRBV19	-	TRBJ1-1	CASSDRAGTEAFF	TGTGCCAGTAGTGACAGGGCGGGCACTGAAGCTTTCTTT
-	TRBV20-1	few	TRBJ2-3	CSARPSSVDTQYF	TGCAGTGCTAGGCCTAGCTCGGTAGATACGCAGTATTTT
-	TRBV25-1	-	TRBJ2-1	CASRGPDNEQFF	TGTGCCAGCAGAGGACCGGACAATGAGCAGTTCTTC
-	TRBV2	-	TRBJ2-1	CASSTYRSSYNEQFF	TGTGCCAGCAGTACCTACCGAAGCTCCTACAATGAGCAGTTCTTC
TRBD2	TRBV15	-	TRBJ2-1	CATSRGGRSLYNEQFF	TGTGCCACCAGCAGAGGCGGGAGATCCCTATACAATGAGCAGTTCTTC
-	TRBV5-1	many	TRBJ2-7	CASSLAWSSYEQYF	TGCGCCAGCAGCTTGGCCTGGAGCTCCTACGAGCAGTACTTC
TRBD1	TRBV12-3/TRBV12-4	-	TRBJ1-2	CATSGTGFGYTF	TGTGCCACCTCCGGGACAGGGTTTGGCTACACCTTC
TRBD1	TRBV10-3	many	TRBJ2-2	CALPKGQGTGELFF	TGTGCCCTCCCGAAAGGACAGGGGACCGGGGAGCTGTTTTTT
-	TRBV7-2	-	TRBJ2-5	CASSLRTQEETQYF	TGTGCCAGCAGCTTAAGGACACAAGAGGAGACCCAGTACTTC
TRBD1	TRBV29-1	many	TRBJ1-5	CSVSGGLNQPQHF	TGCAGCGTCTCAGGGGGGCTCAATCAGCCCCAGCATTTT
-	TRBV18	-	TRBJ1-1	CASSPQGLEAFF	TGTGCCAGCTCACCACAGGGTTTGGAAGCTTTCTTT
-	TRBV20-1	-	TRBJ2-7	CSARKVGDSLLYEQYF	TGCAGTGCTAGAAAAGTGGGTGACAGCCTGTTATACGAGCAGTACTTC
TRBD2	TRBV7-2	-	TRBJ2-1	CASREAGARRNEQFF	TGTGCCAGCAGGGAAGCGGGAGCCCGTAGGAATGAGCAGTTCTTC
-	TRBV14	-	TRBJ2-1	CASSQDWVTSSYNEQFF	TGTGCCAGCAGCCAAGATTGGGTGACCAGCTCCTACAATGAGCAGTTCTTC
-	TRBV7-2	few	TRBJ2-3	CASSLARPTDTQYF	TGTGCCAGCAGCTTAGCGCGTCCCACAGATACGCAGTATTTT
TRBD2	TRBV6-1	-	TRBJ2-1	CASSHTWPGGNEQFF	TGTGCCAGCAGCCACACATGGCCGGGGGGGAATGAGCAGTTCTTC
TRBD1	TRBV28	-	TRBJ2-6	CASSGQESSGANVLTF	TGTGCCAGCAGCGGACAGGAGAGCTCTGGGGCCAACGTCCTGACTTTC
TRBD2	TRBV3-1	-	TRBJ2-7	CASSQDWAGEAEQYF	TGTGCCAGCAGCCAAGATTGGGCGGGAGAGGCCGAGCAGTACTTC
TRBD2	TRBV10-3	many	TRBJ2-1	CAISEPQGAGENEQFF	TGTGCCATCAGTGAGCCTCAAGGAGCGGGAGAAAATGAGCAGTTCTTC
-	TRBV29-1	few	TRBJ2-6	CSVQLSGANVLTF	TGCAGCGTTCAACTCTCTGGGGCCAACGTCCTGACTTTC
-	TRBV6-5	many	TRBJ1-4	CASREDGTRGEKLFF	TGTGCCAGCAGAGAGGATGGGACCCGGGGCGAAAAACTGTTTTTT
-	TRBV5-6	many	TRBJ1-3	CASSLGQGGNTIYF	TGTGCCAGCAGCTTGGGCCAGGGTGGAAACACCATATATTTT
-	TRBV24-1	many	TRBJ2-1	CATSDGTPPAWFF	TGTGCCACCAGTGATGGGACGCCCCCCGCTTGGTTCTTC
-	TRBV6-1	few	TRBJ2-1	CASNPGPGVRNEQFF	TGTGCCAGCAACCCGGGACCGGGGGTTCGGAATGAGCAGTTCTTC
-	TRBV20-1	few	TRBJ2-3	CSARESGSTDTQYF	TGCAGTGCTAGAGAAAGCGGGAGCACAGATACGCAGTATTTT
-	TRBV5-1	-	TRBJ2-5	CASSLWGETQYF	TGCGCCAGCAGCTTGTGGGGGGAGACCCAGTACTTC
-	TRBV12-3/TRBV12-4	few	TRBJ2-2	CASSLGVLNTGELFF	TGTGCCAGCAGTCTTGGGGTTTTGAACACCGGGGAGCTGTTTTTT
-	TRBV5-1	-	TRBJ1-3	CASSLRGDSGNTIYF	TGCGCCAGCAGCTTGAGGGGCGACTCTGGAAACACCATATATTTT
-	TRBV12-3/TRBV12-4	many	TRBJ2-7	CASSLGTLGEQYF	TGTGCCAGCAGTTTAGGGACACTGGGCGAGCAGTACTTC
TRBD2	TRBV3-1	few	TRBJ2-1	CASSSRGGNEQFF	TGTGCCAGCAGCTCCCGGGGGGGCAATGAGCAGTTCTTC
-	TRBV12-3/TRBV12-4	-	TRBJ2-3	CASSLGTLSNTQYF	TGTGCCAGCAGTCTCGGGACCCTCTCAAATACGCAGTATTTT
-	TRBV12-3/TRBV12-4	few	TRBJ2-1	CASNDQGINEQFF	TGTGCCAGCAACGACCAGGGAATCAATGAGCAGTTCTTC